The T cell receptor beta chain described here comes from a study of T cells in Graves' hyperthyroidism and ophthalmopathy. This clonotype was counted many times. The CDR3 regions of TCR beta were amplified from RNA transcripts. The HTBI primer set drove a first-round RT-PCR of the TCR CDR3. TCRdb redid the calling of the multiplex PCR reads with MiXCR, one entry per CDR3 protein. The repertoire consists of fewer than 500,000 distinct CDR3 sequences, with less than 15% occurring once and the leading ten covering more than 20%. The specimen was blood. The clonotype was recovered from a young man with Graves' hyperthyroidism that later progressed to Graves' ophthalmopathy.

CDR3 DNA: TGTGCCAGCAGTCCCTGGCGGGGGCGCCGGAATATGGACACTGAAGCTTTCTTT. Translation gives CASSPWRGRRNMDTEAFF. The chain has TRBV28 and TRBJ1-1, with D maybe TRBD1 (6 bases). Per germline, CDR1 MDHEN and CDR2 SYDVKM. V was pared by 5 bases and J by 3 bases, with 25 bases between. This CDR3 is built from 18 residues.